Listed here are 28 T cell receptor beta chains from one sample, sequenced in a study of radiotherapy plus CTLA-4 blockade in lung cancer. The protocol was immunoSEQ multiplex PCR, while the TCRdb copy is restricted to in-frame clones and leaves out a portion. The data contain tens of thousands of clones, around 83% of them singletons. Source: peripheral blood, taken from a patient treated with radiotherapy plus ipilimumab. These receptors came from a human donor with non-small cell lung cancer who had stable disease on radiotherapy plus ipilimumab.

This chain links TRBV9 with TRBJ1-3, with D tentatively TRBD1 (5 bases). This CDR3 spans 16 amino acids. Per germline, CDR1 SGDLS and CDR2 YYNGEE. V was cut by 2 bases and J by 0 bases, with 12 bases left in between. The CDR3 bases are TGTGCCAGCAGCGTCGTCGCGGGGGACTCTGGAAACACCATATATTTT. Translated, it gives CASSVVAGDSGNTIYF.

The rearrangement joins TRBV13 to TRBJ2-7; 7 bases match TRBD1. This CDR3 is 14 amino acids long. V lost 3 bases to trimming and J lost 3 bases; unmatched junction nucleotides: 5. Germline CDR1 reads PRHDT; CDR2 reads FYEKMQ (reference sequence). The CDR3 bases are TGTGCCAGCAGCTTCGGGACAGACTACTACGAGCAGTACTTC. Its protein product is CASSFGTDYYEQYF.

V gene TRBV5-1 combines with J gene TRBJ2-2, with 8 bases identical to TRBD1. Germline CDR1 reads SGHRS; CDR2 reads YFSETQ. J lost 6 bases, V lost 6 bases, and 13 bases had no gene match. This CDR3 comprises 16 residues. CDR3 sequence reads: CASTPVWTGIPGELFF. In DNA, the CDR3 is TGCGCCAGCACCCCCGTGTGGACAGGGATTCCCGGGGAGCTGTTTTTT.

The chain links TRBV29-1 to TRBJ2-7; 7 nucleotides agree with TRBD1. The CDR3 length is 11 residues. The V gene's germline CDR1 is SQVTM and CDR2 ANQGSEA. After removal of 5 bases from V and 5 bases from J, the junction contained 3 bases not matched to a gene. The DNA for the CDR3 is TGCAGCGTTCGACAGGGAAACGAGCAGTACTTC. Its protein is CSVRQGNEQYF.

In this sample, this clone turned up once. This chain's CDR3 is CASNRPQNAYEQYF. In DNA, the CDR3 is TGTGCCAGCAACCGACCCCAGAACGCCTACGAGCAGTACTTC. The gene calls are TRBV28 and TRBJ2-7; no firm D call. V was shortened by 7 bases and J by 2 bases, with 15 bases between the two germline ends. The V gene's germline CDR1 is MDHEN and CDR2 SYDVKM. The CDR3 spans 14 residues.

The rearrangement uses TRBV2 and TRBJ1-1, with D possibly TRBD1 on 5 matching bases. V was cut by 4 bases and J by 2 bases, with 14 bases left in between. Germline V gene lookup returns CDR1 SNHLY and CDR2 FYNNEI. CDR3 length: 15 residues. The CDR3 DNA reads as TGTGCCAGCAGTGGGTCCCGGGACGGCAACACTGAAGCTTTCTTT. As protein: CASSGSRDGNTEAFF. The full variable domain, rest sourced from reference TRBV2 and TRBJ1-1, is EPEVTQTPSHQVTQMGQEVILRCVPISNHLYFYWYRQILGQKVEFLVSFYNNEISEKSEIFDDQFSVERPDGSNFTLKIRSTKLEDSAMYFCASSGSRDGNTEAFFGQGTRLTVV.

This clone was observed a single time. The CDR3 sequence is CASSEVMDGLNEKLFF. In DNA form, the CDR3 reads TGTGCCAGCAGTGAAGTTATGGACGGCCTTAATGAAAAACTGTTTTTT. The chain links TRBV2 to TRBJ1-4; no firm D call. The germline V and J ends were trimmed by 1 base and 4 bases, with 13 bases remaining between them. Looked up from germline, CDR1 is SNHLY and CDR2 is FYNNEI. The CDR3 has 16 residues. The whole variable domain, remainder taken from reference TRBV2 and TRBJ1-4, is EPEVTQTPSHQVTQMGQEVILRCVPISNHLYFYWYRQILGQKVEFLVSFYNNEISEKSEIFDDQFSVERPDGSNFTLKIRSTKLEDSAMYFCASSEVMDGLNEKLFFGSGTQLSVL.

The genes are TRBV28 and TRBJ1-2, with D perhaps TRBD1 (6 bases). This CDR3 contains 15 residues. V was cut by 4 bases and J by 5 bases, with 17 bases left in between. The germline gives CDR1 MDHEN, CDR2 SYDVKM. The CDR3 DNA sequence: TGTGCCAGCAGTTCCCGAGCCAGGGGAAAATATGGCTACACCTTC. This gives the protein CASSSRARGKYGYTF.

The CDR3 sequence is CASSQVSRLDGYTF. The DNA for the CDR3 is TGCGCCAGCAGCCAAGTTTCCAGACTGGATGGCTACACCTTC. J is TRBJ1-2 and V is TRBV4-1, with D hard to call. CDR1 and CDR2 (germline): MGHRA, YSYEKL. CDR3 length: 14 amino acids. Trimming cost V 1 base and J 6 bases, with 12 bases left between them.

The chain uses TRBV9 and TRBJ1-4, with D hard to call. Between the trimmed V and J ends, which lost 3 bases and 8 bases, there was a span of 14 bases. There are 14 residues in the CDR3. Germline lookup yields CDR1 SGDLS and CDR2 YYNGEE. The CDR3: CASSAPGRKEKLFF. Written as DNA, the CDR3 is TGTGCCAGCAGCGCCCCGGGCAGGAAGGAAAAACTGTTTTTT.

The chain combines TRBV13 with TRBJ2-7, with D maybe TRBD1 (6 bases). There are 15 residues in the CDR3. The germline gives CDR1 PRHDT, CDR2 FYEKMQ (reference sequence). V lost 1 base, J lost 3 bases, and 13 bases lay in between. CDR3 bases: TGTGCCAGCAGCTTAGTCACAGGGAGAAACTACGAGCAGTACTTC. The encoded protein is CASSLVTGRNYEQYF.

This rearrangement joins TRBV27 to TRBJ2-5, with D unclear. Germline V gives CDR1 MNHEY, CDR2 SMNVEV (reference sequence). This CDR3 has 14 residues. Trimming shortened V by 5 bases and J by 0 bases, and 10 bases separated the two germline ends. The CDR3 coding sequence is TGTGCCAGCAGTGCGCCCTTGTACCAAGAGACCCAGTACTTC. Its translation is CASSAPLYQETQYF.

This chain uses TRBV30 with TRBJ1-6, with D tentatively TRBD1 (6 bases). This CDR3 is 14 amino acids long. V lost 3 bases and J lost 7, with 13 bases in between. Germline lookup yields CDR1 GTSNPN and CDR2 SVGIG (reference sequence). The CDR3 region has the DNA TGTGCCTGGAGAGGAGACAGGACAAATTCACCCCTCCACTTT. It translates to CAWRGDRTNSPLHF. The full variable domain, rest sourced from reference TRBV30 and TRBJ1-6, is SQTIHQWPATLVQPVGSPLSLECTVEGTSNPNLYWYRQAAGRGLQLLFYSVGIGQISSEVPQNLSASRPQDRQFILSSKKLLLSDSGFYLCAWRGDRTNSPLHFGNGTRLTVT.

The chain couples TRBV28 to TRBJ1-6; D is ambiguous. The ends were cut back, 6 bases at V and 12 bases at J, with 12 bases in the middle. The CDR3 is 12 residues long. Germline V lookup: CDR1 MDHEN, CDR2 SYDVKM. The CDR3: CASRTGLKPLHF. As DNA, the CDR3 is TGTGCCAGCAGGACGGGGTTAAAACCCCTCCACTTT.

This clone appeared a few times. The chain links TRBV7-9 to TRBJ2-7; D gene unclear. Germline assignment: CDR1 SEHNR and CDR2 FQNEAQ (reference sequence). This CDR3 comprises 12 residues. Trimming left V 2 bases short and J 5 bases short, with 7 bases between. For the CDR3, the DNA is TGTGCCAGCAGCTTATATGACGACGAGCAGTACTTC. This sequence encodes CASSLYDDEQYF.

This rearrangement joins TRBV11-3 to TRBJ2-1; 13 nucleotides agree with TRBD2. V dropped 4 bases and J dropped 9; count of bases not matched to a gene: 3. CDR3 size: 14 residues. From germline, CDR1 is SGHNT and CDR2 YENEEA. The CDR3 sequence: CASSYGTSGTEQFF. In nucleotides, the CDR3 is TGTGCCAGCAGCTATGGGACTAGCGGGACTGAGCAGTTCTTC.

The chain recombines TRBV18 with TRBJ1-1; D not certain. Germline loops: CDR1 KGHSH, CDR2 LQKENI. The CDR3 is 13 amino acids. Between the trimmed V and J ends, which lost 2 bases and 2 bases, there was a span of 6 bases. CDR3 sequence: CASSPALNTEAFF. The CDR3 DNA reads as TGTGCCAGCTCACCAGCCCTTAACACTGAAGCTTTCTTT.

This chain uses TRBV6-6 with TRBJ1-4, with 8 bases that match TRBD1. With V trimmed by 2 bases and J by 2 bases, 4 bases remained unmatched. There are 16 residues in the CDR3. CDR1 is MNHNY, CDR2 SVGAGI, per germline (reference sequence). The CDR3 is CASSYQGAGTNEKLFF. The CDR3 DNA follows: TGTGCCAGCAGTTACCAGGGGGCAGGCACTAATGAAAAACTGTTTTTT.

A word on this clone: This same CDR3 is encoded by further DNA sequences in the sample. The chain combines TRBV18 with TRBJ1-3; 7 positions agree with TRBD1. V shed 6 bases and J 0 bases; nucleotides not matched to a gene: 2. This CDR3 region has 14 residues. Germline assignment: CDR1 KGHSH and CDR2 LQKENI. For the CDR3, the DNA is TGTGCCAGCTCTCGGGACAGCTCTGGAAACACCATATATTTT. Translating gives CASSRDSSGNTIYF. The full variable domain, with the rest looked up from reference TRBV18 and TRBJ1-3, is NAGVMQNPRHLVRRRGQEARLRCSPMKGHSHVYWYRQLPEEGLKFMVYLQKENIIDESGMPKERFSAEFPKEGPSILRIQQVVRGDSAAYFCASSRDSSGNTIYFGEGSWLTVV.

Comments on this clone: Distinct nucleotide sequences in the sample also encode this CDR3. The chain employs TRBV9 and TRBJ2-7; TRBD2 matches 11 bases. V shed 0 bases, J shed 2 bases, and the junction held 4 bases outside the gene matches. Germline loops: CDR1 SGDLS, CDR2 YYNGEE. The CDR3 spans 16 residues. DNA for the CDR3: TGTGCCAGCAGCGTAGGGACTAGCGGGCCCCCCTACGAGCAGTACTTC. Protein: CASSVGTSGPPYEQYF.

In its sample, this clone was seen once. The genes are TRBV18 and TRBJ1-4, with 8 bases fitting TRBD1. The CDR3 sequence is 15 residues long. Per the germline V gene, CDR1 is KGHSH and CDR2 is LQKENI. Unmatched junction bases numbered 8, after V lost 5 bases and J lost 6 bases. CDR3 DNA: TGTGCCAGCTCATCAGGACAGGGTCGGCATGAAAAACTGTTTTTT. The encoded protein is CASSSGQGRHEKLFF.

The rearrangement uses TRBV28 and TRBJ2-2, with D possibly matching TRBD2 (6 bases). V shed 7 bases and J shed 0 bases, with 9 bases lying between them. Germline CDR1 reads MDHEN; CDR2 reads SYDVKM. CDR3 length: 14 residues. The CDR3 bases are TGTGCCAGCACCTCGGGGGCGAACACCGGGGAGCTGTTTTTT. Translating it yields CASTSGANTGELFF.

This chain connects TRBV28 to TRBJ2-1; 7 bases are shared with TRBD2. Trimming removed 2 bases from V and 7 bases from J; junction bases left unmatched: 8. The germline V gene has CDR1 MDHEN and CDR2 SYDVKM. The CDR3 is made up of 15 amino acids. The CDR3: CASSLGGVTRNEQFF. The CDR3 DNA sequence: TGTGCCAGCAGTTTAGGGGGGGTCACTAGGAATGAGCAGTTCTTC.

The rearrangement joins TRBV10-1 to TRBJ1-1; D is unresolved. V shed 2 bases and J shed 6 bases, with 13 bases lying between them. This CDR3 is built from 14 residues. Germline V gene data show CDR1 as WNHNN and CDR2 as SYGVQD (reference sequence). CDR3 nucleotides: TGCGCCAGCAGTGAGGGGAGTGCTGGGGCTGAAGCTTTCTTT. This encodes CASSEGSAGAEAFF.

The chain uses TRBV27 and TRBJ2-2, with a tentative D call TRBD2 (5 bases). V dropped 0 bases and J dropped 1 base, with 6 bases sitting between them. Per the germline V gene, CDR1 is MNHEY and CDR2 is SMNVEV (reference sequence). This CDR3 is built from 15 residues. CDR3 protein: CASSLSAGNTGELFF. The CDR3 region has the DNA TGTGCCAGCAGTTTATCTGCGGGGAACACCGGGGAGCTGTTTTTT.

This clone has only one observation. The DNA of the CDR3 is TGTGCCAGCAGCTCGGACACCAATAATTCACCCCTCCACTTT. Translated: CASSSDTNNSPLHF. The chain couples TRBV7-9 to TRBJ1-6; D may be TRBD1 (5 bases). This CDR3 is built from 14 residues. The V end was cut by 4 bases, the J end by 5 bases, with 9 bases between. The germline gives CDR1 SEHNR, CDR2 FQNEAQ (reference sequence).

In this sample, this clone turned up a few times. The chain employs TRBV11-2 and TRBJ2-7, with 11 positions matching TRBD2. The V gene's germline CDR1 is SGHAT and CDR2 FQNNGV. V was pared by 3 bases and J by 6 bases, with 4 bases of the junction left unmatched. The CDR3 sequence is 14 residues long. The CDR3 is CASSFSGRAVEQYF. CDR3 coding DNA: TGTGCCAGCAGCTTTAGCGGGAGGGCCGTCGAGCAGTACTTC.

CDR3 coding DNA: TGTGCCAGCAGTTACGGTCAATTTCGGGACAGGGTAAAAAGTGGCAATCAGCCCCAGCATTTT. Translated, it gives CASSYGQFRDRVKSGNQPQHF. The J gene is TRBJ1-5, the V gene TRBV28; 9 nucleotides line up with TRBD1. Trimming removed 4 bases from V and 2 bases from J; junction bases left unmatched: 21. This CDR3 region has 21 residues. Germline loops: CDR1 MDHEN, CDR2 SYDVKM.